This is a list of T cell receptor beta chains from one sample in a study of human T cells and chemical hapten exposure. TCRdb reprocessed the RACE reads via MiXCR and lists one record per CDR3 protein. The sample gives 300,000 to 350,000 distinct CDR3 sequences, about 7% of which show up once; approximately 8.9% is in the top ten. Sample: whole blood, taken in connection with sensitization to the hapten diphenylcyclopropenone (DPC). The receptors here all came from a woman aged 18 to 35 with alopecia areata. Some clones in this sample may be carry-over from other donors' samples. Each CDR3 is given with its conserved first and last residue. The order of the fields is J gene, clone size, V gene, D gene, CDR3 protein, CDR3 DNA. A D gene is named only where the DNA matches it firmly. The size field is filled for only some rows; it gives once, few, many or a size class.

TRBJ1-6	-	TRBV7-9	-	CASSRDTASLHF	TGTGCCAGCAGCCGGGACACCGCGTCCCTCCACTTT
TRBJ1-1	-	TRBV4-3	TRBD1	CASSQDRQGKSTEAFF	TGCGCCAGCAGCCAGGATAGACAGGGAAAGAGCACTGAAGCTTTCTTT
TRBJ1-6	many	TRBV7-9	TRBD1	CASIGQGSSYNSPLHF	TGTGCCAGCATCGGACAGGGGAGCTCCTATAATTCACCCCTCCACTTT
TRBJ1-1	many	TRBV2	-	CASSDRRNTEAFF	TGTGCCAGCAGTGACAGAAGGAACACTGAAGCTTTCTTT
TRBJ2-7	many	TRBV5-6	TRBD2	CASTLGGGSSYEQYF	TGTGCCAGCACCCTGGGGGGGGGAAGCTCCTACGAGCAGTACTTC
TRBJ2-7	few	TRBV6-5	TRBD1	CASSYTTPPRDRENEQYF	TGTGCCAGCAGTTACACCACGCCCCCCCGGGACAGGGAAAACGAGCAGTACTTC
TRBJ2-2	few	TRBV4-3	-	CASSQGGVRAGELFF	TGCGCCAGCAGCCAAGGGGGAGTAAGGGCCGGGGAGCTGTTTTTT
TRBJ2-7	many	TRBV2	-	CASSAGGAPPQYF	TGTGCCAGCTCCGCCGGGGGAGCTCCGCCCCAGTACTTC
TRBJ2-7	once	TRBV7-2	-	CASSFFGAPYEQYF	TGTGCCAGCAGCTTTTTCGGGGCCCCCTACGAGCAGTACTTC
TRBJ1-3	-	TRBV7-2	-	CASSLIYRNTIYF	TGTGCCAGCAGCTTAATCTACAGGAACACCATATATTTT
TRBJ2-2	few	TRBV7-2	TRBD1	CASSSSGTGPGELFF	TGTGCCAGCAGCAGCTCCGGGACAGGGCCCGGGGAGCTGTTTTTT
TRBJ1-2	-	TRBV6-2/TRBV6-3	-	CASSYDGTYGYTF	TGTGCCAGCAGTTATGACGGGACCTATGGCTACACCTTC
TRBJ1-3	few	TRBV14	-	CASSQASSGVSGNTIYF	TGTGCCAGCAGCCAGGCCTCATCCGGGGTCTCTGGAAACACCATATATTTT
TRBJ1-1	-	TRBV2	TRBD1	CASRAGTGAATEAFF	TGTGCCAGCAGAGCCGGGACAGGGGCCGCCACTGAAGCTTTCTTT
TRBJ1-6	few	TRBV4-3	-	CASSQDIRGNYNSPLHF	TGCGCCAGCAGCCAAGATATTAGGGGAAACTATAATTCACCCCTCCACTTT
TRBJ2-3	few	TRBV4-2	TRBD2	CASSSLGLDSGTDTQYF	TGTGCCAGCAGCTCCCTGGGACTAGACAGCGGCACAGATACGCAGTATTTT
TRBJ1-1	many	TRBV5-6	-	CASSLIGGGWTEAFF	TGTGCCAGCAGCTTGATCGGCGGGGGCTGGACTGAAGCTTTCTTT
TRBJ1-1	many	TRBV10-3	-	CAISELDKNTEAFF	TGTGCCATCAGTGAATTGGACAAGAACACTGAAGCTTTCTTT
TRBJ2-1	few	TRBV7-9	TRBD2	CASSSGGDSYNEQFF	TGTGCCAGCAGCTCCGGGGGGGACTCCTACAATGAGCAGTTCTTC
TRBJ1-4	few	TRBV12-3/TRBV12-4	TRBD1	CASSPLQGGEKLFF	TGTGCCAGCAGTCCCTTACAGGGGGGCGAAAAACTGTTTTTT
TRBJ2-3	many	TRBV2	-	CASSEGTALGTDTQYF	TGTGCCAGCAGTGAAGGGACAGCCCTAGGCACAGATACGCAGTATTTT
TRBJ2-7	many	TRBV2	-	CASRDSAPYEQYF	TGTGCCAGCAGAGACAGTGCTCCTTACGAGCAGTACTTC
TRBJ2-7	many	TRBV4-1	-	CASSQDRGGSVYEQYF	TGCGCCAGCAGCCAAGATCGGGGCGGGTCCGTCTACGAGCAGTACTTC
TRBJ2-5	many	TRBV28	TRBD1	CASDARQGFRRTQYF	TGTGCCAGCGACGCTAGACAGGGCTTCCGGCGGACCCAGTACTTC
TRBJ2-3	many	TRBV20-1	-	CSARPTGSPITDTQYF	TGCAGTGCTAGACCGACAGGTTCTCCGATCACAGATACGCAGTATTTT
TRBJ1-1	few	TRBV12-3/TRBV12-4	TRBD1	CASSPQGAWTEAFF	TGTGCCAGCTCCCCACAGGGGGCTTGGACTGAAGCTTTCTTT
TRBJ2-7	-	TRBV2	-	CASTQRRSLLGEQYF	TGTGCCAGCACCCAAAGGAGGTCACTCCTAGGCGAGCAGTACTTC
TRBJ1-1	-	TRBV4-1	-	CASSHFARDGGEAFF	TGCGCCAGCAGCCATTTCGCCCGGGACGGGGGTGAAGCTTTCTTT
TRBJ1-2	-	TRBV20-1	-	CSARGARVRANGYTF	TGCAGTGCTAGAGGGGCCAGGGTCAGGGCGAATGGCTACACCTTC
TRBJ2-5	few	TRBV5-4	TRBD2	CASLSGTSGGGETQYF	TGTGCCAGCCTCTCCGGGACTAGCGGGGGGGGAGAGACCCAGTACTTC
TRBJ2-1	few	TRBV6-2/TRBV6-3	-	CASSYLLRGTADNEQFF	TGTGCCAGCAGTTACCTCTTACGGGGGACGGCCGACAATGAGCAGTTCTTC
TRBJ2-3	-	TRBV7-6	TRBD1	CASSMGQDTDTQYF	TGTGCCAGCAGCATGGGACAGGACACAGATACGCAGTATTTT
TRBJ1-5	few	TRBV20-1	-	CSARQGYNQPQHF	TGCAGTGCTAGACAGGGGTACAATCAGCCCCAGCATTTT
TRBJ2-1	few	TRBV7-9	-	CASSLAATSYNEQFF	TGTGCCAGCAGCTTAGCGGCCACCTCCTACAATGAGCAGTTCTTC
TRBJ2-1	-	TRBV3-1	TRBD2	CASSQDEAGGLYNEQFF	TGTGCCAGCAGCCAAGATGAGGCGGGGGGGCTCTACAATGAGCAGTTCTTC
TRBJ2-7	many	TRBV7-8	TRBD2	CASSPWIAGPYEQYF	TGTGCCAGCAGCCCCTGGATAGCGGGACCCTACGAGCAGTACTTC
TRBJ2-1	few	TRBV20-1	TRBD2	CSAPNPSGGDQWFF	TGCAGTGCTCCGAACCCTAGCGGGGGGGATCAGTGGTTCTTC
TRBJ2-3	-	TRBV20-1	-	CSARAGLTDTQYF	TGCAGTGCTAGAGCGGGGCTCACAGATACGCAGTATTTT
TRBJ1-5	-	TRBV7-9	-	CASSLLQGNQPQHF	TGTGCCAGCAGCCTTTTACAAGGAAATCAGCCCCAGCATTTT
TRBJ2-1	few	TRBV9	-	CASSVDGGGEQFF	TGTGCCAGCAGCGTAGATGGGGGCGGTGAGCAGTTCTTC
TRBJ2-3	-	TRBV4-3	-	CASSQGVAGTAQDTQYF	TGCGCCAGCAGCCAAGGAGTAGCTGGGACTGCCCAAGATACGCAGTATTTT
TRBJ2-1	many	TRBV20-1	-	CSATQGYNEQFF	TGCAGTGCCACCCAGGGATACAATGAGCAGTTCTTC
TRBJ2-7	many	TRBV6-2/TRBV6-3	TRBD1	CASSTRTGGGYEQYF	TGTGCCAGCAGTACCAGGACAGGGGGCGGTTACGAGCAGTACTTC
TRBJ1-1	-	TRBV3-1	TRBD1	CASRSQQGKAEAFF	TGTGCCAGCAGATCCCAACAGGGGAAGGCTGAAGCTTTCTTT
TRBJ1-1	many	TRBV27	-	CASSPTARMNTEAFF	TGTGCCAGCAGTCCGACAGCCCGCATGAACACTGAAGCTTTCTTT
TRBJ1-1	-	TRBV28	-	CASLPPTVTNTEAFF	TGTGCCAGCCTCCCCCCGACAGTCACGAACACTGAAGCTTTCTTT
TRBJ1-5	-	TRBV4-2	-	CASSQAGGGNQPQHF	TGTGCCAGCAGCCAAGCGGGGGGCGGCAATCAGCCCCAGCATTTT
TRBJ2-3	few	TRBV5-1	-	CASSPGFSTDTQYF	TGCGCCAGCAGCCCGGGCTTTAGCACAGATACGCAGTATTTT
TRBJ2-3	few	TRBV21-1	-	CATGVTQYF	TGTGCTACGGGGGTTACGCAGTATTTT
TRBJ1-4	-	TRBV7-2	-	CASSFSSDEKLFF	TGTGCCAGCAGCTTCTCTTCGGATGAAAAACTGTTTTTT
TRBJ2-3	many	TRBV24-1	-	CATSAPDYKGTDTQYF	TGTGCCACCAGTGCACCGGACTATAAAGGCACAGATACGCAGTATTTT
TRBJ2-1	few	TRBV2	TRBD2	CASSELAGGPRDEQFF	TGTGCCAGCAGTGAACTAGCGGGGGGCCCTAGGGATGAGCAGTTCTTC
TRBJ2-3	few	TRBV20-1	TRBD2	CSAALAGVRDTQYF	TGCAGTGCTGCCTTGGCGGGGGTTAGGGATACGCAGTATTTT
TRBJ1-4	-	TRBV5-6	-	CASSFEGAKEKLFF	TGTGCCAGCAGCTTCGAGGGAGCCAAGGAAAAACTGTTTTTT
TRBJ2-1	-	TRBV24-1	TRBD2	CATSERGGEDNEQFF	TGTGCCACCAGTGAGCGCGGGGGGGAAGATAATGAGCAGTTCTTC